These 4 T cell receptor beta chains originate from one sample sequenced in a study of cytomegalovirus exposure and HLA in healthy donors. The PCR used 60 Vbeta and 13 Jbeta primers. Produced via immunoSEQ multiplex PCR; TCRdb's table is partial and in-frame only. This repertoire shows roughly 160,000 clones, around four fifths found once; its top ten account for around 10%. Specimen: PBMCs. The receptors were sampled from a man in his fifties in good health and CMV-seropositive.

The chain is built from TRBV28 and TRBJ2-5; perhaps TRBD1 as D (5 bases). The DNA end is a closer match to TRBJ2-7, so the J assignment may be wrong. This CDR3 comprises 18 residues. CDR1 MDHEN and CDR2 SYDVKM come from the germline V gene. The CDR3 is CASSSPPLTARTTYEQYF. The CDR3 bases are TGTGCCAGCAGTTCCCCACCCCTGACAGCCCGGACAACCTACGAGCAGTACTTC.

This chain uses TRBV29-1 with TRBJ2-2, with D uncertain. This CDR3 has 13 amino acids. CDR1 is SQVTM and CDR2 is ANQGSEA in the germline V gene. Deletions cut 3 bases from V and 0 bases from J, with 5 bases between. The CDR3 reads CSVEFANTGELFF. The CDR3 nucleotides read TGCAGCGTTGAGTTCGCGAACACCGGGGAGCTGTTTTTT.

This clone was counted only a few times. The chain recombines TRBV14 with TRBJ2-7; 16 bases are shared with TRBD2. The V and J ends lost 0 bases and 2 bases, in that order; junction bases with no gene match: 4. The CDR3 is 18 amino acids. Germline V gene data show CDR1 as SGHDN and CDR2 as FVKESK. For the CDR3, the DNA is TGTGCCAGCAGCCAAGATGGGACTAGCGGGAGGGGAACCTACGAGCAGTACTTC. It specifies CASSQDGTSGRGTYEQYF. Full variable domain (rest looked up from reference TRBV14 and TRBJ2-7): EAGVTQFPSHSVIEKGQTVTLRCDPISGHDNLYWYRRVMGKEIKFLLHFVKESKQDESGMPNNRFLAERTGGTYSTLKVQPAELEDSGVYFCASSQDGTSGRGTYEQYFGPGTRLTVT.

The rearrangement joins TRBV4-3 to TRBJ1-1; TRBD1 matches 7 bases. Germline V CDR1 and CDR2: LGHNA, YSLEER. The J segment lost 2 bases and the V segment lost 2 bases, leaving 5 bases of the junction unmatched. The CDR3 has 15 residues. Written as DNA, the CDR3 is TGCGCCAGCAGCCAAACCGGGACAGAAAACACTGAAGCTTTCTTT. As protein: CASSQTGTENTEAFF.